This T cell receptor (beta chain) was retrieved from a study of cytomegalovirus exposure and HLA in healthy donors. Notes on the study in general: Prior analysis indicated that the majority of TCR beta V segments exhibited productivity approximately 90% or approximately 30% of the time.

The CDR3 consists of 14 residues. V was pared by 7 bases and J by 8 bases, with 9 bases of the junction left unmatched. Germline CDR1 SGDLS, CDR2 YYNGEE. The PCR employed 60 Vbeta primers together with 13 Jbeta primers. Profiling relied on immunoSEQ multiplex PCR, and the TCRdb table lists in-frame clones only, not all of them. Here the sample spans about 180,000 clones, 79% being singletons. Comment on this clone: Antigen unknown.

Likely unrecorded immune exposures existed in these nominally healthy donors. The V call is TRBV9, the J call TRBJ2-1; 10 nucleotides agree with TRBD2. The sequence came from a woman in her forties in good health and CMV-seronegative. The sequenced sample was PBMCs. The CDR3: CASSLAGGLDEQFF. The CDR3 DNA follows: TGTGCCAGCTCTTTAGCGGGAGGATTGGATGAGCAGTTCTTC.